Shown below are 13 T cell receptor beta chains from a single sample sequenced in a study of shared clonotypes between healthy human individuals. Some clones are missing from TCRdb's copy, which holds only in-frame ones; the method was immunoSEQ multiplex PCR. This table holds about 490,000 clones, 81% found once. Source material: PBMCs. Receptors were obtained from a woman in her thirties or forties in good health. Some clones in this sample may be carry-over from other donors' samples.

The gene calls are TRBV4-2 and TRBJ1-1; 7 positions match TRBD1. Per the germline V gene, CDR1 is LGHNA and CDR2 is YNFKEQ. V lost 3 bases and J lost 3; bases outside the gene matches: 7. The CDR3 extends over 15 amino acids. The CDR3 DNA reads TGTGCCAGCAGCCAGACACAGGGGAGTCACACTGAAGCTTTCTTT. Its protein product is CASSQTQGSHTEAFF.

The J gene is TRBJ1-1, the V gene TRBV29-1, with TRBD1 as a possible D gene (5 bases). The CDR3 has 13 residues. Deletions cut 4 bases from V and 1 base from J, with 10 bases between. Germline V lookup: CDR1 SQVTM, CDR2 ANQGSEA. The CDR3 bases are TGCAGCGTTGCTGGGGCACGGAACACTGAAGCTTTCTTT. Translating gives CSVAGARNTEAFF.

The table lists this clone with a count of one. This chain connects TRBV7-9 to TRBJ1-4, with D possibly matching TRBD1 (5 bases). There are 14 residues in the CDR3. In germline, CDR1 is SEHNR, CDR2 FQNEAQ (reference sequence). Trimming took off 5 bases at V and 2 bases at J, with 9 bases between the two ends. DNA for the CDR3: TGTGCCAGCAGCCCTGGGGGTACTAATGAAAAACTGTTTTTT. Protein sequence: CASSPGGTNEKLFF.

The rearrangement joins TRBV7-3 to TRBJ2-5, with D maybe TRBD2 (5 bases). The V gene's germline CDR1 is SGHTA and CDR2 FQGTGA. CDR3 length: 14 residues. The V and J ends lost 6 bases and 6 bases respectively, with 17 bases between them. The CDR3 nucleotides are TGTGCCAGCAGTCTTACATCCGGCGGGCAGACCCAGTACTTC. Translation gives CASSLTSGGQTQYF.

This clone was seen a few times. The chain is built from TRBV4-2 and TRBJ2-1; D tentatively reads TRBD1 or TRBD2 (5 bases each). Trimming stripped 1 base from V and 10 bases from J, with 17 bases between. Germline V lookup: CDR1 LGHNA, CDR2 YNFKEQ. The CDR3 extends over 15 amino acids. This CDR3 is CASSQVGTRSGEQFF. The DNA for the CDR3 is TGTGCCAGCAGCCAAGTCGGGACCCGATCTGGGGAGCAGTTCTTC.

V usage is TRBV6-6 and J usage is TRBJ2-7; 12 bases agree with TRBD2. CDR1 and CDR2 (germline): MNHNY, SVGAGI (reference sequence). The trim removed 6 bases at V and 6 bases at J, leaving 6 bases unmatched. There are 14 residues in the CDR3. In nucleotides, the CDR3 is TGTGCCAGCAGGCGACTAGCGGGAGAAGGCGAGCAGTACTTC. This gives the protein CASRRLAGEGEQYF.

The gene calls are TRBV25-1 and TRBJ2-3; TRBD2 matches 9 bases. The germline CDR1 and CDR2 sequences are MGHDK and SYGVNS. CDR3 length: 16 residues. The J segment lost 6 bases and the V segment lost 8 bases, leaving 15 bases of the junction unmatched. CDR3 in amino acids: CASGLRSGRTGDTQYF. The CDR3 DNA follows: TGTGCCAGCGGCCTTCGTAGCGGGAGAACGGGGGATACGCAGTATTTT.

Only one count was recorded for this clone. V is TRBV30 and J is TRBJ1-5; no firm D call. The germline V gene encodes CDR1 GTSNPN and CDR2 SVGIG (reference sequence). The CDR3 length is 17 residues. Trimming cost V 1 base and J 4 bases, with 20 bases left between them. CDR3 sequence (DNA): TGTGCCTGGAGTGGCGGGAGACGACCCACAGCGAATCAGCCCCAGCATTTT. Protein sequence: CAWSGGRRPTANQPQHF.

The V gene is TRBV30, the J gene TRBJ2-4; the match to TRBD1 covers 8 bases. V dropped 8 bases and J dropped 6; count of bases not matched to a gene: 9. Germline V lookup: CDR1 GTSNPN, CDR2 SVGIG (reference sequence). The length of the CDR3 is 13 residues. CDR3 DNA sequence: TGTGCCAGTGGGACAGGAGGGATAAACATTCAGTACTTC. Translating gives CASGTGGINIQYF.

Comments on this clone: A far larger clone is off by one base, so a read error is likely. The chain combines TRBV7-2 with TRBJ1-2, with D perhaps matching TRBD1 (6 bases). V was pared by 0 bases and J by 1 base, with 12 bases between. CDR1 and CDR2 from the germline V gene are SGHTA and FQGNSA. The CDR3 covers 16 residues. CDR3 region: CASSLAPGQSNYGYTF. CDR3 DNA sequence: TGTGCCAGCAGCTTAGCTCCCGGACAGAGTAACTATGGCTACACCTTC.

To note about this clone: One junction end does not reproduce the germline sequence, and a read error may be involved. Other nucleotide sequences from this sample produce the same CDR3. V and J are TRBV25-1 and TRBJ1-2, with D maybe TRBD1 (5 bases). This CDR3 is built from 14 residues. Germline V gene lookup returns CDR1 MGHDK and CDR2 SYGVNS. CDR3 DNA sequence: TGTGCCAGCAGCCCCTACAGGCCTTGGGATGGCTACACCTTT. Protein product: CASSPYRPWDGYTF.

V and J are TRBV30 and TRBJ2-2, with 10 bases matching TRBD1. Germline V CDR1 and CDR2: GTSNPN, SVGIG (reference sequence). The length of the CDR3 is 13 residues. After removal of 8 bases from V and 7 bases from J, the junction contained 7 bases not matched to a gene. CDR3 sequence: CAGRQGAGGELFF. DNA for the CDR3: TGTGCCGGACGACAGGGGGCCGGCGGGGAGCTGTTTTTT.

The CDR3 DNA follows: TGTGCCAGCAGCTCGGGACTAGCGGGAATTGGCTATGAGCAGTTCTTC. It codes for CASSSGLAGIGYEQFF. The chain links TRBV13 to TRBJ2-1, with 13 bases identical to TRBD2. The length of the CDR3 is 16 residues. V lost 4 bases and J lost 8; bases outside the gene matches: 8. Germline CDR1 is PRHDT and CDR2 is FYEKMQ (reference sequence). The entire variable domain, with the rest obtained from reference TRBV13 and TRBJ2-1, is as follows: AAGVIQSPRHLIKEKRETATLKCYPIPRHDTVYWYQQGPGQDPQFLISFYEKMQSDKGSIPDRFSAQQFSDYHSELNMSSLELGDSALYFCASSSGLAGIGYEQFFGPGTRLTVL.